This entry lists 2 T cell receptor beta chains sequenced from one sample in a study of blood T cell repertoires in COVID-19. Produced via immunoSEQ multiplex PCR; TCRdb's table is partial and in-frame only. The sample holds approximately 210,000 clones, roughly nine tenths seen once. Sequenced: peripheral blood. These receptors were collected from a man in his sixties or seventies with acute or convalescent COVID-19.

The V call is TRBV18, the J call TRBJ1-1; D remains ambiguous. From germline, CDR1 is KGHSH and CDR2 LQKENI. The CDR3 has 13 residues. V was trimmed by 0 bases and J by 2 bases, leaving 4 bases between them. For the CDR3, the DNA is TGTGCCAGCTCACCACCAGCTAACACTGAAGCTTTCTTT. Its protein is CASSPPANTEAFF.

This clone came up once. The genes are TRBV14 and TRBJ1-5; D unresolved. V was trimmed by 4 bases and J by 5 bases, leaving 12 bases between them. The CDR3 contains 14 residues. Germline CDR1 SGHDN, CDR2 FVKESK. CDR3 sequence: CASSPLGQDQPQHF. The CDR3 bases are TGTGCCAGCAGCCCCTTGGGCCAAGATCAGCCCCAGCATTTT.